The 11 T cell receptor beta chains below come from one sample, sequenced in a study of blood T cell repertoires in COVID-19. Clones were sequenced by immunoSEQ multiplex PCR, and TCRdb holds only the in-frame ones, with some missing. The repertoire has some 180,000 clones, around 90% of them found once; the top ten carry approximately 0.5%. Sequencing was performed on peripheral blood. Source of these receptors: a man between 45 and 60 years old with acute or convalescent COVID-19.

Here the CDR3 DNA reads TGTGCCAGCAGTAACCCGGGACAGGTACAAGAGACCCAGTACTTC. Its translation is CASSNPGQVQETQYF. This chain uses TRBV28 with TRBJ2-5, with 8 bases aligning to TRBD1. In germline, CDR1 is MDHEN, CDR2 SYDVKM. This CDR3 has 15 amino acids. Trimming removed 5 bases from V and 2 bases from J; junction bases left unmatched: 7.

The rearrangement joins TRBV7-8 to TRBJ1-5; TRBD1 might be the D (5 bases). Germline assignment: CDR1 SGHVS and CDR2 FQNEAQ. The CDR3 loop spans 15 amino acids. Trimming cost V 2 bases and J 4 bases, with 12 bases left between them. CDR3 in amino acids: CASSLQGRNNQPQHF. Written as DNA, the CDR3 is TGTGCCAGCAGCTTACAGGGCAGGAATAATCAGCCCCAGCATTTT.

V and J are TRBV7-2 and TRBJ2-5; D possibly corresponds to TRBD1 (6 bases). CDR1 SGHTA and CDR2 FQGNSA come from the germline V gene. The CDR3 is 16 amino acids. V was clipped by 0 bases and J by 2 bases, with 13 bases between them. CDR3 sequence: CASSLAVGAGQETQYF. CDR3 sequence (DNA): TGTGCCAGCAGCTTAGCAGTGGGGGCGGGTCAAGAGACCCAGTACTTC.

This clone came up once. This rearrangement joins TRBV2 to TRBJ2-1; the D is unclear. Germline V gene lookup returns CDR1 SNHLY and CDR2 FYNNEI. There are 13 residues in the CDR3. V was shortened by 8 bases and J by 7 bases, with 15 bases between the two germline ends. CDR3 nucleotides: TGTGCCAGCCCCAACGGTTTCGGGAATGAGCAGTTCTTC. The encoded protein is CASPNGFGNEQFF.

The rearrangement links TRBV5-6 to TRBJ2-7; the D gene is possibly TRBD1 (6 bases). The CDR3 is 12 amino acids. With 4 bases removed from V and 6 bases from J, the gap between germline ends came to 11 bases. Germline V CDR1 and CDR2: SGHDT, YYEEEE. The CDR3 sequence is CASSRGHGEQYV. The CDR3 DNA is TGTGCCAGCAGCCGGGGACATGGCGAGCAGTACGTC.

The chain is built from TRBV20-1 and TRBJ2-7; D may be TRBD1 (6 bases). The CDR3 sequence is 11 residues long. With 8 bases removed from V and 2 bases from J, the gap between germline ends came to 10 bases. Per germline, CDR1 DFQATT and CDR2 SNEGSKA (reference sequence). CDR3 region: CSTYRAYEQYF. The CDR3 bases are TGCAGTACTTACAGGGCCTACGAGCAGTACTTC.

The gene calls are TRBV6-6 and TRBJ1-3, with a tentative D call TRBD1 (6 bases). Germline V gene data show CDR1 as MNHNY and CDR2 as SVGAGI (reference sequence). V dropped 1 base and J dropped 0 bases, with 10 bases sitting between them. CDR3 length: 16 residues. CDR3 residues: CASSYYRVRSGNTIYF. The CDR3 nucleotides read TGTGCCAGCAGTTACTACAGGGTTCGCTCTGGAAACACCATATATTTT.

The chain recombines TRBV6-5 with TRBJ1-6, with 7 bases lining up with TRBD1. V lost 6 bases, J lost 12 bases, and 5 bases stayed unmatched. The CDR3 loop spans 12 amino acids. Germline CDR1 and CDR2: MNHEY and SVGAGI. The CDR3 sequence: CASSPQGGPLHF. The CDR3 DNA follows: TGTGCCAGCAGCCCCCAGGGGGGACCCCTCCACTTT.

The CDR3 here is CASSRPGNNSPLHF. CDR3 nucleotides: TGTGCCAGCAGCCGTCCGGGAAATAATTCACCCCTCCACTTT. The gene calls are TRBV28 and TRBJ1-6; no reliable D call. Looked up from germline, CDR1 is MDHEN and CDR2 is SYDVKM. The V gene lost 6 bases and the J gene lost 5 bases, with 11 bases spanning the gap. CDR3 length equals 14 residues.

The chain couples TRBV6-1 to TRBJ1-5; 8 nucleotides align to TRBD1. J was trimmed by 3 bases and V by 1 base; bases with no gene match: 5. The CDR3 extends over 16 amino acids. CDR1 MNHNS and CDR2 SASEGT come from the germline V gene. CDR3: CASSEGDRGFNQPQHF. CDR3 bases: TGTGCCAGCAGTGAAGGTGACAGGGGATTCAATCAGCCCCAGCATTTT.

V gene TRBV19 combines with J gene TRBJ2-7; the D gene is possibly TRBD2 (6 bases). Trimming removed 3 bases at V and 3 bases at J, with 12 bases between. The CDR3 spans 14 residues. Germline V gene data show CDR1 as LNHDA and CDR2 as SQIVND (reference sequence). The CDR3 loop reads CASSISLGGYEQYF. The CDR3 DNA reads TGTGCCAGTAGTATTTCGCTGGGGGGCTACGAGCAGTACTTC. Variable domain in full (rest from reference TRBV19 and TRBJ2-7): DGGITQSPKYLFRKEGQNVTLSCEQNLNHDAMYWYRQDPGQGLRLIYYSQIVNDFQKGDIAEGYSVSREKKESFPLTVTSAQKNPTAFYLCASSISLGGYEQYFGPGTRLTVT.